These 10 T cell receptor beta chains were all obtained from the same sample, sequenced in a study of T cells in Graves' hyperthyroidism and ophthalmopathy. There were TCR beta CDR3 regions amplified from RNA transcripts. Primed by the HTBI set, a first-round RT-PCR was run on the TCR CDR3. TCRdb reanalysed the multiplex PCR reads using MiXCR and keeps one entry per CDR3 protein. Of hundreds of thousands of distinct CDR3 sequences listed, 14% to 15% are singletons. The material sequenced was blood. All receptors come from a middle-aged woman with Graves' ophthalmopathy.

The chain couples TRBV20-1 to TRBJ1-5, with D possibly matching TRBD1 (6 bases). Per germline, CDR1 DFQATT and CDR2 SNEGSKA (reference sequence). The CDR3 length is 14 residues. Trimming shortened V by 3 bases and J by 5 bases, and 14 bases separated the two germline ends. The CDR3: CSARLGQWDQPQHF. CDR3 sequence (DNA): TGCAGTGCTAGGCTAGGACAGTGGGATCAGCCCCAGCATTTT.

This clonotype was counted at least ten times. V gene TRBV11-3 combines with J gene TRBJ1-2; TRBD1 is a possible D gene (6 bases). Per germline, CDR1 SGHNT and CDR2 YENEEA. The length of the CDR3 is 16 residues. V lost 5 bases, J lost 7 bases, and 23 bases lay in between. CDR3 in amino acids: CASSLQLGAGGGGYTF. CDR3 DNA sequence: TGTGCCAGCAGCCTCCAGCTGGGGGCAGGAGGGGGTGGCTACACCTTC.

This clonotype has more than one count but fewer than ten. CDR3 sequence (DNA): TGTGCCAGCAGCTGGAGGGAGGGTATCTACGAGCAGTACTTC. Amino acid sequence: CASSWREGIYEQYF. The V and J genes are TRBV7-2 and TRBJ2-7; 7 bases map to TRBD2. The CDR3 consists of 14 residues. Germline CDR1 reads SGHTA; CDR2 reads FQGNSA. The trim removed 4 bases at V and 3 bases at J, leaving 6 bases unmatched. The variable domain in full, completed from reference TRBV7-2 and TRBJ2-7, reads GAGVSQSPSNKVTEKGKDVELRCDPISGHTALYWYRQSLGQGLEFLIYFQGNSAPDKSGLPSDRFSAERTGGSVSTLTIQRTQQEDSAVYLCASSWREGIYEQYFGPGTRLTVT.

The chain couples TRBV10-3 to TRBJ2-7; possible D gene TRBD2, 5 bases. Between the trimmed V and J ends, which lost 1 base and 2 bases, there was a span of 12 bases. Germline assignment: CDR1 ENHRY and CDR2 SYGVKD. The CDR3 has 15 amino acids. CDR3 in amino acids: CAISEFGGLAYEQYF. Here the CDR3 DNA reads TGTGCCATCAGTGAGTTTGGCGGACTCGCCTACGAGCAGTACTTC.

This clonotype was counted ten times or more. The DNA for the CDR3 is TGCAGCGTTGTGGGACAGGGATCTGGCTACACCTTC. Its translation: CSVVGQGSGYTF. The chain is built from TRBV29-1 and TRBJ1-2; 9 bases line up with TRBD1. Germline V gene lookup returns CDR1 SQVTM and CDR2 ANQGSEA. Trimming took 4 bases from V and 7 from J; bases not matched to a gene: 4. CDR3 length: 12 residues.

There are a few counts of this clonotype. The chain recombines TRBV6-1 with TRBJ1-2, with D maybe TRBD1 (6 bases). The V end lost 5 bases, the J end lost 4 bases, and 17 bases lay between the germline ends. Germline lookup yields CDR1 MNHNS and CDR2 SASEGT. This CDR3 spans 15 amino acids. CDR3 loop: CASSTRDTAIYGYTF. As DNA, the CDR3 is TGTGCCAGCAGTACCAGGGACACGGCAATCTATGGCTACACCTTC.

This clonotype was counted many times. Here the CDR3 DNA reads TGTGCCAGCAGCGACCTGGCTAGCGGTACCTACGAGCAGTACTTC. This translates into CASSDLASGTYEQYF. The J gene is TRBJ2-7, the V gene TRBV6-2 or TRBV6-3, with TRBD2 matching over 7 bases. Germline CDR1 reads MNHEY; CDR2 reads SVGEGT. CDR3 length: 15 residues. After removal of 6 bases from V and 2 bases from J, the junction contained 10 bases not matched to a gene.

This clonotype was seen many times. This rearrangement joins TRBV15 to TRBJ2-5, with no clear D. The V end lost 1 base, the J end lost 5 bases, and 14 bases lay between the germline ends. In germline, CDR1 is LNHNV, CDR2 YYDKDF (reference sequence). CDR3 size: 15 residues. This CDR3 reads CATSRGGNSDETQYF. CDR3 coding DNA: TGTGCCACCAGCAGAGGGGGAAACTCAGACGAGACCCAGTACTTC.

This clonotype was found many times. The chain uses TRBV11-2 and TRBJ2-7; a possible D gene is TRBD1 (6 bases). Trimming left V 1 base short and J 0 bases short, with 13 bases between. Germline V gives CDR1 SGHAT, CDR2 FQNNGV. This CDR3 has 16 amino acids. The CDR3 loop reads CASSLVAGQSSYEQYF. The CDR3 coding sequence is TGTGCCAGCAGCTTAGTTGCCGGACAGAGCTCCTACGAGCAGTACTTC.

This clonotype was counted many times. V is TRBV6-1 and J is TRBJ2-5, with 12 bases lining up with TRBD2. J gave up 0 bases and V 5 bases, and 4 bases lay outside the gene matches. Germline V lookup: CDR1 MNHNS, CDR2 SASEGT. The CDR3 is made up of 16 amino acids. The CDR3 DNA is TGTGCCAGCAGTCCTCTAGCGGGAGGGTACCAAGAGACCCAGTACTTC. Its protein product is CASSPLAGGYQETQYF.